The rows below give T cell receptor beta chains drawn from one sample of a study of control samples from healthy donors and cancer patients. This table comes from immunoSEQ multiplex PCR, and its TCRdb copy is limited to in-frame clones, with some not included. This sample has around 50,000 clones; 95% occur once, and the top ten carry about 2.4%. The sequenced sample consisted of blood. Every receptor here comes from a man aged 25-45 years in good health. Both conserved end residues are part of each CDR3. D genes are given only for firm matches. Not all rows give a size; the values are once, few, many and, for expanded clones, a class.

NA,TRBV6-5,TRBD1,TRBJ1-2,TGTGCCAGCAGAACAGGGGTGGGTGGCTACACCTTC,CASRTGVGGYTF
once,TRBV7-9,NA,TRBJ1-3,TGTGCCAGCAGCCCAACAGGGAGCTCTGGAAACACCATATATTTT,CASSPTGSSGNTIYF
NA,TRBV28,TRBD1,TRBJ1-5,TGTGCCAGCAGCTACAGGGGTAGCAATCAGCCCCAGCATTTT,CASSYRGSNQPQHF
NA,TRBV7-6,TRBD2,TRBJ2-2,TGTGCCAGCAGCCGCAGCTTAGCGGGAGGAGAAACCGGGGAGCTGTTTTTT,CASSRSLAGGETGELFF
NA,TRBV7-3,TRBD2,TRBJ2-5,TGTGCCAGCAGCTTAGGAGGCACTAGCGGACAAGAGACCCAGTACTTC,CASSLGGTSGQETQYF
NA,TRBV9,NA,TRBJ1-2,TGTGCCAGCAGCCTAACAATAGAGGGTGGCTACACCTTC,CASSLTIEGGYTF
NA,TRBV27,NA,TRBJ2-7,TGTGCCAGCAGGTCGTACAGTGATAGCTCCTACGAGCAGTACTTC,CASRSYSDSSYEQYF
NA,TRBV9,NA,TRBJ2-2,TGTGCCAGCAGCGCGCTAGCCGGGGAGCTGTTTTTT,CASSALAGELFF
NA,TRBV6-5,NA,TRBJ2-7,TGTGCCAGCAATTTTCCGGGTCCCTCTCGGGAGCAGTACTTC,CASNFPGPSREQYF
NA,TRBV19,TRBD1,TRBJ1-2,TGTGCCAGTAGTCCGGACGGGACAGGGGGATATGGCTACACCTTC,CASSPDGTGGYGYTF
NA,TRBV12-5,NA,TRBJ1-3,TGTGCTAGTGGTATCGGGGCTCCTGGAAACACCATATATTTT,CASGIGAPGNTIYF
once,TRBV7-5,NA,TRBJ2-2,TGTGTCAGAAGCGATCTTGCCGTAGACAGAGACACCGGGGAGCTGTTTTTT,CVRSDLAVDRDTGELFF
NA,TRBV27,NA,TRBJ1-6,TGTGCCAGCAGGAATTACGGTTCGAATTCACCCCTCCACTTT,CASRNYGSNSPLHF
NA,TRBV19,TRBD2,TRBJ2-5,TGTGCCAGTAGCCTACTAGCGGGAGGGGAGACCCAGTACTTC,CASSLLAGGETQYF
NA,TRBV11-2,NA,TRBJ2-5,TGTGCCAGCAGCTTAGTGGGAGGGGGGGAGATCCAAGAGACCCAGTACTTC,CASSLVGGGEIQETQYF
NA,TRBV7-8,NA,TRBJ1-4,TGTGCCAGCAGCCCATTTAGAGGACAGATTAAGGAAAAACTGTTTTTT,CASSPFRGQIKEKLFF
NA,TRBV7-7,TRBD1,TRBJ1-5,TGTGCTAGCAGATCGACAGGGGGCGACTGCAATCAGCCCCAGCATTTT,CASRSTGGDCNQPQHF
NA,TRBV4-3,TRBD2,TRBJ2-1,TGCGCCAGCAGCCAAGAGGCTAGCGGGAGGGGTGAGCAGTTCTTC,CASSQEASGRGEQFF
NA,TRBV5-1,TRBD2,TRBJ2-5,TGCGCCAGCAGCTTGGGGGTAGCGGGAGGCCAAGAGACCCAGTACTTC,CASSLGVAGGQETQYF
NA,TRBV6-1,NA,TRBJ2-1,TGTGCCAGCAGTGAAAGGACGGATTACAATGAGCAGTTCTTC,CASSERTDYNEQFF
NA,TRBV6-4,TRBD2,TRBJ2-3,TGTGCCAGCAGTACGGGACTAGCGGGAGGGCCCGATACGCAGTATTTT,CASSTGLAGGPDTQYF
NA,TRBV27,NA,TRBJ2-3,TGTGCCAGCAGTACCCAGGGATTCACTAGCACAGATACGCAGTATTTT,CASSTQGFTSTDTQYF
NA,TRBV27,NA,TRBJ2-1,TGTGCCAGCAGGGGGACAGCGGGAGCACACTACAATGAGCAGTTCTTC,CASRGTAGAHYNEQFF
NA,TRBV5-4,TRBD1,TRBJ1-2,TGTGCCAGCAGCTTCAGGGGGTCGGACTATGGCTACACCTTC,CASSFRGSDYGYTF
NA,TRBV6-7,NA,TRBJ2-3,TGTGCCAGCAGCGTTACACTAGCCTCCACAGATACGCAGTATTTT,CASSVTLASTDTQYF
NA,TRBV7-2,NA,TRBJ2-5,TGTGCCAGCAGCCGCCAGGGGGGCGCGGGAGAGACCCAGTACTTC,CASSRQGGAGETQYF
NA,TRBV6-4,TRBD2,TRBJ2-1,TGTGCCAGCAGTTCAGGACTAGCTGGGAATGAGCAGTTCTTC,CASSSGLAGNEQFF
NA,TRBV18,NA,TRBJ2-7,TGTGCCAGCTCACCACTAGGGGGCTACGAGCAGTACTTC,CASSPLGGYEQYF